The subject of this entry is one T cell receptor (beta chain). Its antigen is currently unknown. Unmatched junction bases numbered 10, after V lost 6 bases and J lost 8 bases. The CDR3 is 14 amino acids. Looked up from germline, CDR1 is SQVTM and CDR2 is ANQGSEA. Amplification used 60 Vbeta primers and 13 Jbeta primers. As handled by the study authors: A later analysis tallied 65 million to 85 million unique TCR beta chains, approximately 10 million of them shared. Produced via immunoSEQ multiplex PCR; TCRdb's table is partial and in-frame only. That table is the source of V, J and clone size, and D and trimming were worked out from the DNA. The sample carries approximately 150,000 clones, approximately 81% recorded once. This specimen belongs to a study of cytomegalovirus exposure and HLA in healthy donors. General study findings and limits: An assumption of roughly uniform sequencing depth across donors underlay the presence/absence analyses.

Sequenced material: PBMCs. The origin of this receptor is a boy aged 2-9 years in good health and CMV-seronegative. The chain employs TRBV29-1 and TRBJ1-2; TRBD1 agrees at 12 bases. In nucleotides, the CDR3 is TGCAGCGTAGGAATTGGGGACAGGGGGCAAGGCTACACCTTC. Translating gives CSVGIGDRGQGYTF.